The text below deals with one TCR beta chain. Its antigen is still unknown. The CDR3 totals 8 residues. Germline CDR1 and CDR2: SQVTM and ANQGSEA. Trimming stripped 6 bases from V and 15 bases from J, with 9 bases between. Profiling relied on immunoSEQ multiplex PCR, and the TCRdb table lists in-frame clones only, not all of them. The sample holds approximately 100,000 clones; 55% to 70% are singletons and the top ten take about 23%. These data belong to a study of shared clonotypes between healthy human individuals. Whole-study results and caveats: Non-shared clonotypes had lower generation probabilities than clonotypes shared by all four sorted-subset donors. Sequencing of the sorted subsets was shown by rarefaction to be incomplete despite large depth.

The chain carries TRBV29-1 and TRBJ2-1; TRBD1 is a possible D gene (6 bases). The sequence derives from a young woman in good health. Sample: memory CD8+ T cells sorted from blood. Subset: CD45RO+ cells pooled with CCR7-negative TemRA cells. In DNA, the CDR3 is TGCAGCGTGCAGGGGCTGTTCTTC. It codes for CSVQGLFF.